This TCR beta chain was observed in a study of shared clonotypes between healthy human individuals. This CDR3 region has 12 residues. CDR1 and CDR2 (germline): SGHAT, FQNNGV. Trimming shortened V by 5 bases and J by 3 bases, and 8 bases separated the two germline ends. Cells designated naive CD8 were CD45RO-negative and were positively selected for CCR7, with terminally differentiated effector memory CD45RA+ cells excluded. Only in-frame clones appear in the TCRdb table, and some are missing; sequencing was by immunoSEQ multiplex PCR. The top ten clones hold more than 0.085% of a sample with hundreds of thousands of clones, roughly 95% of them seen once.

The chain employs TRBV11-2 and TRBJ2-7, with D tentatively TRBD2 (6 bases). The source material was naive CD8+ T cells sorted from blood. The receptor's source is a woman between 25 and 40 years old in good health. The CDR3 is CASSTTSYEQYF. The CDR3 DNA follows: TGTGCCAGCAGCACGACTAGCTACGAGCAGTACTTC.